This TCR beta chain was recovered during a study of vaccination and CD4 T cells after COVID-19. The germline CDR1 and CDR2 sequences are SGHVS and FNYEAQ. Between the trimmed V and J ends, which lost 5 bases and 6 bases, there was a span of 20 bases. CDR3 length: 16 amino acids. Concerning this clonotype itself: As yet, its antigen is unknown.

Sequencing of the DNA from cultured CD4+ T cells was carried out with the Oncomine TCR Beta short-read assay. Each CDR3 protein gets one entry after TCRdb re-called the PCR reads with MiXCR. The sample lists 28,000 or so distinct CDR3 sequences; 64% were seen once. The treatment here: roughly ten-day PBMC culture with coronavirus spike peptide pools or control peptides (ViraFEST assay). ViraFEST used peptide pools to expand antigen-specific T cells, then sequenced TCRs. The authors cultured fewer than 2.5 million PBMCs per well with 8.5 to 10 IU/ml IL-2 and about 9.9 ug/ml peptide pools. The sample taken for sequencing was CD4+ T cells from blood, cultured in vitro. The clonotype comes from a human donor who had recovered from COVID-19. The J gene is TRBJ1-5, the V gene TRBV7-6; possibly TRBD1 for D (6 bases). CDR3 bases: TGTGCCAGCAGCCCGCGCCTTGAACAGGGAGGTCAGCCCCAGCATTTT. Amino acids: CASSPRLEQGGQPQHF.